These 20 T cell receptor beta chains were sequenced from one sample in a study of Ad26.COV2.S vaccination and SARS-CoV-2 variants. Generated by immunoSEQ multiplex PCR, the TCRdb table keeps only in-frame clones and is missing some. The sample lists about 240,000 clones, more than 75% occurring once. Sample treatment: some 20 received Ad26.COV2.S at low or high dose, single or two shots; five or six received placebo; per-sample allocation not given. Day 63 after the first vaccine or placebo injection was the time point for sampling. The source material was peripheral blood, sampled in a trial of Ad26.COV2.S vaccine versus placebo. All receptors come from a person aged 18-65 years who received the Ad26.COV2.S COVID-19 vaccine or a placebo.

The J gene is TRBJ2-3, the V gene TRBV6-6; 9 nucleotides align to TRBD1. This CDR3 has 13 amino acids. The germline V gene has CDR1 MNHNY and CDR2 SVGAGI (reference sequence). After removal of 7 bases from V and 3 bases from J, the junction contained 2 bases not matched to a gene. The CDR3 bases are TGTGCCAGCAAAGGACAGGGGACAGATACGCAGTATTTT. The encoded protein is CASKGQGTDTQYF.

The CDR3 nucleotides are TGTGCCAGCAGTGGACTAGCGGGGGGGCAGACCCAGTACTTC. This gives the protein CASSGLAGGQTQYF. This chain uses TRBV9 with TRBJ2-5; 15 positions match TRBD2. V shed 5 bases, J shed 6 bases, and the junction held 2 bases outside the gene matches. The CDR3 spans 14 residues. CDR1 and CDR2 (germline): SGDLS, YYNGEE.

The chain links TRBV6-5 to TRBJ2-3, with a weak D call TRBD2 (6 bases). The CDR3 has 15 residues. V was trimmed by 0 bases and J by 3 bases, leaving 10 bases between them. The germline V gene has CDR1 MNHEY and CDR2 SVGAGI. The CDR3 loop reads CASSYSPAGTDTQYF. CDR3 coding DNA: TGTGCCAGCAGTTACTCGCCAGCGGGTACAGATACGCAGTATTTT.

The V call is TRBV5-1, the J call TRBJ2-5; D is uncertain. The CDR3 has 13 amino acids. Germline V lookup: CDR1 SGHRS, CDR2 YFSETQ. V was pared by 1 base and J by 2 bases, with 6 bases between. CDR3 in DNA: TGCGCCAGCAGCTTGACAGTTCAAGAGACCCAGTACTTC. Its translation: CASSLTVQETQYF.

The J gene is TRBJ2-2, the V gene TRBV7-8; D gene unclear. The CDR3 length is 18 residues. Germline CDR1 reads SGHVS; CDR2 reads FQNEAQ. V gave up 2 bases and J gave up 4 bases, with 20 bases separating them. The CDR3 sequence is CASSLRSRSVTGTGELFF. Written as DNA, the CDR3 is TGTGCCAGCAGCTTAAGGAGCAGGTCCGTAACGGGCACCGGGGAGCTGTTTTTT.

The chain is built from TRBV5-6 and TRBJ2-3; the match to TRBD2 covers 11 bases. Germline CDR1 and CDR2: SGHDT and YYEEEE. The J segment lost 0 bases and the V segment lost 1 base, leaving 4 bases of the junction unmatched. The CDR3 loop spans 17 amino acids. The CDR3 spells CASSLRRLAGSTDTQYF. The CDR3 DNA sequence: TGTGCCAGCAGCTTGAGGAGACTAGCGGGAAGCACAGATACGCAGTATTTT.

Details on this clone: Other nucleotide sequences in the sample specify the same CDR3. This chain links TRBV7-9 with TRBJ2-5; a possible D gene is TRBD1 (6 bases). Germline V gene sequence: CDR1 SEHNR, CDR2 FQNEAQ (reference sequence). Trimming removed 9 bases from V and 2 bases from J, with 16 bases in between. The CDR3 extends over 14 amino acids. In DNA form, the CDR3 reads TGTGCCAGTAGCACCACAGGGCTACAAGAGACCCAGTACTTC. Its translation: CASSTTGLQETQYF.

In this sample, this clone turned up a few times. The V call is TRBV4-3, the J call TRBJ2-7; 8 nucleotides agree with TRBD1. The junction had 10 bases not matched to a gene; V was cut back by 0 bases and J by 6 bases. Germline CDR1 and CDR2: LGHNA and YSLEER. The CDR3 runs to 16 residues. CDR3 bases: TGCGCCAGCAGCCAAGATTTAGGACAGGGTTTACGCGAGCAGTACTTC. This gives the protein CASSQDLGQGLREQYF.

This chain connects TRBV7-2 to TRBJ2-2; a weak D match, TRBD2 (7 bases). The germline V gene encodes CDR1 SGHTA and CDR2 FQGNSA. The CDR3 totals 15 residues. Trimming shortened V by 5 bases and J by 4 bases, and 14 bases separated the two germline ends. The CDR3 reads CASSIEGGITGELFF. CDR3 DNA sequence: TGTGCCAGCAGCATAGAGGGGGGGATCACCGGGGAGCTGTTTTTT.

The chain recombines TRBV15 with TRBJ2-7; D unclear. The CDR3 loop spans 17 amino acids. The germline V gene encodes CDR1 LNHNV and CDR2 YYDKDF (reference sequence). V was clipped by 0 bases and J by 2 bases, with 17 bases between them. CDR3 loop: CATSRESSVRRTYEQYF. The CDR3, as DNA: TGTGCCACCAGCAGAGAGAGCAGCGTCAGACGTACCTACGAGCAGTACTTC.

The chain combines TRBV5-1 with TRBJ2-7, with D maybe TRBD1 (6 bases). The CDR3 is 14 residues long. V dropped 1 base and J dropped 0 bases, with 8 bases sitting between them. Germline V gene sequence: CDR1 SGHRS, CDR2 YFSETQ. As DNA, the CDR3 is TGCGCCAGCAGCTTGACAGGGACCTCCTACGAGCAGTACTTC. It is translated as CASSLTGTSYEQYF.

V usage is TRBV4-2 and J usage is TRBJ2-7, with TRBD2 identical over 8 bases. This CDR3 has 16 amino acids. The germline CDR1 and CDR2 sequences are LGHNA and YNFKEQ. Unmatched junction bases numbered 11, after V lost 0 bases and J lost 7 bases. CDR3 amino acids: CASSQDDGRASVEQYF. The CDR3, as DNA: TGTGCCAGCAGCCAAGATGACGGGAGGGCCTCCGTTGAGCAGTACTTC.

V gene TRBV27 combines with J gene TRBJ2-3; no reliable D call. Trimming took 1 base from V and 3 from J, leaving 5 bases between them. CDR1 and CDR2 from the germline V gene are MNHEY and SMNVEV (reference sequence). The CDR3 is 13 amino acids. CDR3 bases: TGTGCCAGCAGTTTATTCTATACAGATACGCAGTATTTT. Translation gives CASSLFYTDTQYF.

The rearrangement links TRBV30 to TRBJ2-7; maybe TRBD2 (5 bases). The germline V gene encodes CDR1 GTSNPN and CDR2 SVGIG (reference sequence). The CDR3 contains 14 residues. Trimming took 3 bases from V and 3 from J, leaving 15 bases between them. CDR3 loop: CAWRPSGTLYEQYF. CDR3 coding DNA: TGTGCCTGGAGGCCCAGCGGAACTCTCTACGAGCAGTACTTC.

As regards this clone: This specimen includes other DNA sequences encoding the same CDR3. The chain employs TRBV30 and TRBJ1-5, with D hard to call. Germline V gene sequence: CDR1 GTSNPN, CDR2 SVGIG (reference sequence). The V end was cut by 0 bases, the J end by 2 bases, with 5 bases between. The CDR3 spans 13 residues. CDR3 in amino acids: CAWSVSGNQPQHF. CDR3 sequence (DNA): TGTGCCTGGAGTGTTTCCGGCAATCAGCCCCAGCATTTT.

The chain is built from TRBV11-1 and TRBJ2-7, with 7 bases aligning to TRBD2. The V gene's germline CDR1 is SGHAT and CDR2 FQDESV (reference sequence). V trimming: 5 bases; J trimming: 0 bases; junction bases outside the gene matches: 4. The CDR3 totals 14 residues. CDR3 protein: CASSPREHSYEQYF. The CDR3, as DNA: TGTGCCAGCAGCCCGCGGGAGCACTCCTACGAGCAGTACTTC.

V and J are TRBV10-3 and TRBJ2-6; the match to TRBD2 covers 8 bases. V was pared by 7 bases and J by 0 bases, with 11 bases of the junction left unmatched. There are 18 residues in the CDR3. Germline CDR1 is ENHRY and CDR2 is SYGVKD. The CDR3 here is CAITPQAGASSGANVLTF. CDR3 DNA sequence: TGTGCCATCACTCCACAAGCGGGGGCGAGCTCTGGGGCCAACGTCCTGACTTTC.

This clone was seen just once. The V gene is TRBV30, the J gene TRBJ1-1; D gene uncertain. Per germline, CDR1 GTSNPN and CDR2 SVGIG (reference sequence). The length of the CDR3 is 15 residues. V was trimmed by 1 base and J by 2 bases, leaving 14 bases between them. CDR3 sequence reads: CAWSEMGRKNTEAFF. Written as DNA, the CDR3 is TGTGCCTGGAGTGAAATGGGCCGGAAAAACACTGAAGCTTTCTTT.

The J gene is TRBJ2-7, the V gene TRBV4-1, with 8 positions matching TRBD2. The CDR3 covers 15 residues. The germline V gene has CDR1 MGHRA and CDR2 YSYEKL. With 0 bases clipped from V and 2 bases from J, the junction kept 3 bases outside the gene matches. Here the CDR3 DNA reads TGCGCCAGCAGCCAAGATCGGGGACTAGCCTACGAGCAGTACTTC. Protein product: CASSQDRGLAYEQYF.

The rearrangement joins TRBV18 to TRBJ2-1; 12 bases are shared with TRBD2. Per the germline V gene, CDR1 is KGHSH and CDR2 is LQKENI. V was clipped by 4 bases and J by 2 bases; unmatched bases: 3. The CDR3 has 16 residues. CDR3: CASSLWTSGTYNEQFF. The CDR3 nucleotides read TGTGCCAGCTCACTCTGGACTAGCGGGACCTACAATGAGCAGTTCTTC. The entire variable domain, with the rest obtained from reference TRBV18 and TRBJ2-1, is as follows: NAGVMQNPRHLVRRRGQEARLRCSPMKGHSHVYWYRQLPEEGLKFMVYLQKENIIDESGMPKERFSAEFPKEGPSILRIQQVVRGDSAAYFCASSLWTSGTYNEQFFGPGTRLTVL.